The rows below give T cell receptor beta chains drawn from one sample of a study of cytomegalovirus exposure and HLA in healthy donors. The protocol was immunoSEQ multiplex PCR, while the TCRdb copy is restricted to in-frame clones and leaves out a portion. The data contain around 140,000 clones, around 72% of them singletons. The sequenced sample consisted of PBMCs. These receptors were collected from a woman aged 18-29 years in good health and CMV-seronegative. Both conserved end residues are part of each CDR3. The D gene is left open where the match is weak. Not all rows give a size; the values are once, few, many and, for expanded clones, a class.

TRBJ2-7 | TRBV5-1 | - | - | CASSLSSSYEQYF | TGCGCCAGCAGCTTATCTAGCTCCTACGAGCAGTACTTC
TRBJ2-1 | TRBV9 | - | - | CASRGRNNEQFF | TGTGCCAGCAGGGGCAGGAACAATGAGCAGTTCTTC
TRBJ1-2 | TRBV4-1 | - | - | CASSQDWRYGYTF | TGCGCCAGCAGCCAAGACTGGAGGTATGGCTACACCTTC
TRBJ2-5 | TRBV30 | - | - | CAFGKGLQETQYF | TGTGCCTTCGGGAAGGGACTCCAAGAGACCCAGTACTTC
TRBJ1-2 | TRBV6-5 | - | TRBD1 | CASSADRVDYGYTF | TGTGCCAGCAGTGCGGACAGGGTTGACTATGGCTACACCTTC
TRBJ1-2 | TRBV29-1 | - | TRBD1 | CSVGGVGQGHGYTF | TGCAGCGTTGGGGGAGTGGGACAGGGTCATGGCTACACCTTC
TRBJ1-2 | TRBV7-2 | - | TRBD1 | CASSKRTGGELNGYTF | TGTGCCAGCAGCAAGAGGACAGGGGGCGAGCTGAATGGCTACACCTTC
TRBJ2-7 | TRBV5-6 | - | - | CASSTGYEQYF | TGTGCCAGCAGCACGGGGTACGAGCAGTACTTC
TRBJ2-7 | TRBV5-1 | - | - | CASTEGSTWYF | TGCGCCAGCACGGAGGGGAGTACTTGGTACTTC
TRBJ2-7 | TRBV5-1 | - | TRBD1 | CASSLEQGAYEQYF | TGCGCCAGCAGCTTGGAGCAGGGGGCTTACGAGCAGTACTTC
TRBJ1-1 | TRBV7-2 | - | - | CASSFGRTNTEAFF | TGTGCCAGCAGCTTCGGACGGACTAACACTGAAGCTTTCTTT
TRBJ2-5 | TRBV30 | - | TRBD1 | CAWSGRGPETQYF | TGTGCCTGGAGTGGAAGGGGGCCAGAGACCCAGTACTTC
TRBJ2-3 | TRBV5-1 | - | - | CASSLVVTDTQYF | TGCGCCAGCAGCTTGGTAGTCACAGATACGCAGTATTTT
TRBJ2-7 | TRBV7-8 | - | TRBD1 | CASSRTGAEQYF | TGTGCCAGCAGCAGGACAGGGGCCGAGCAGTACTTC
TRBJ2-7 | TRBV10-2 | - | - | CASALFYQPGVYEQYF | TGCGCCAGCGCCCTTTTCTACCAACCCGGGGTTTACGAGCAGTACTTC
TRBJ2-1 | TRBV20-1 | - | - | CSARTRNEQFF | TGCAGTGCTAGGACTAGAAATGAGCAGTTCTTC
TRBJ2-2 | TRBV4-1 | few | - | CASSQARGFTGELFF | TGCGCCAGCAGCCAAGCAAGGGGATTCACCGGGGAGCTGTTTTTT
TRBJ2-1 | TRBV5-8 | - | - | CASSGDWAHHNEQFF | TGTGCCAGCAGCGGGGACTGGGCCCACCACAATGAGCAGTTCTTC
TRBJ1-1 | TRBV27 | - | - | CASRRTGTRHLNTEAFF | TGTGCCAGCAGACGGACGGGGACACGACACCTGAACACTGAAGCTTTCTTT
TRBJ2-6 | TRBV19 | - | - | CASRPRDYSSYSGANVLTF | TGTGCCAGTAGGCCCCGGGATTACAGCTCCTACTCTGGGGCCAACGTCCTGACTTTC
TRBJ2-5 | TRBV29-1 | few | - | CSAGGLGETQYF | TGCAGCGCAGGAGGGTTAGGGGAGACCCAGTACTTC
TRBJ2-5 | TRBV6-1 | few | TRBD1 | CASRTGVQETQYF | TGTGCCAGCAGGACAGGGGTGCAAGAGACCCAGTACTTC
TRBJ1-4 | TRBV5-5 | - | - | CASSPGASEKLFF | TGTGCCAGCAGCCCTGGAGCAAGCGAAAAACTGTTTTTT
TRBJ1-1 | TRBV7-8 | - | TRBD1 | CASGIGGMNTEAFF | TGTGCCAGCGGTATAGGGGGCATGAACACTGAAGCTTTCTTT
TRBJ1-1 | TRBV30 | - | - | CAWKRGRMTQAFF | TGTGCCTGGAAAAGGGGCCGAATGACTCAAGCTTTCTTT
TRBJ2-2 | TRBV6-5 | - | TRBD2 | CASRRLAANTGELFF | TGTGCCAGCAGGCGACTAGCGGCGAACACCGGGGAGCTGTTTTTT
TRBJ2-5 | TRBV6-5 | - | - | CASSAGETQYF | TGTGCCAGCAGTGCCGGGGAGACCCAGTACTTC
TRBJ1-2 | TRBV4-2 | - | - | CASSQAGHRAWGYTF | TGTGCCAGCAGCCAAGCAGGACATCGTGCTTGGGGCTACACCTTC
TRBJ2-7 | TRBV12-5 | - | - | CASGLVPKASFSSEQYF | TGTGCTAGTGGTTTGGTACCAAAAGCTTCGTTCTCCTCCGAGCAGTACTTC
TRBJ2-2 | TRBV7-9 | once | TRBD2 | CADIGLVAGELFF | TGTGCCGACATAGGACTAGTCGCCGGGGAGCTGTTTTTT
TRBJ1-1 | TRBV5-1 | - | TRBD1 | CASSVDRGREIPEAFF | TGCGCCAGCAGCGTAGACAGGGGGCGCGAAATTCCTGAAGCTTTCTTT
TRBJ2-1 | TRBV5-1 | - | - | CASSLSVSSYNEQFF | TGCGCCAGCAGCCTTAGCGTAAGCTCCTACAATGAGCAGTTCTTC
TRBJ2-1 | TRBV30 | - | TRBD2 | CAWSGTGGSEQFF | TGTGCCTGGAGTGGGACCGGGGGGAGTGAGCAGTTCTTC
TRBJ1-3 | TRBV30 | - | - | CAWKHLSGNTIYF | TGTGCCTGGAAGCACCTCTCTGGAAACACCATATATTTT
TRBJ2-7 | TRBV11-1 | - | - | CASSLNRDEQYF | TGTGCCAGCAGCTTAAACAGGGACGAGCAGTACTTC
TRBJ2-1 | TRBV5-4 | few | - | CASSLAPMTYNEQFF | TGTGCCAGCAGCTTGGCCCCTATGACCTACAATGAGCAGTTCTTC
TRBJ1-1 | TRBV7-8 | - | TRBD1 | CASFGQGLNTEAFF | TGTGCCAGCTTCGGACAGGGTTTGAACACTGAAGCTTTCTTT
TRBJ2-7 | TRBV5-1 | - | TRBD1 | CASSLGTGGGYEQYF | TGCGCCAGCAGCTTAGGGACAGGGGGCGGCTACGAGCAGTACTTC
TRBJ2-7 | TRBV19 | - | TRBD2 | CASSISSGATYEQYF | TGTGCCAGTAGTATCTCTAGCGGGGCAACCTACGAGCAGTACTTC